These 21 T cell receptor beta chains originate from one sample sequenced in a study of T cell responses to AZD1222 COVID-19 vaccine. Measured with immunoSEQ multiplex PCR; TCRdb has only the in-frame clones, and not every one. The profile shows 70,000 or so clones, more than 70% of them singletons. The sample was peripheral blood, taken on day 0 of AZD1222 vaccination. These receptors came from an adult in good health.

The sample holds a few counts of this clone. J is TRBJ2-1 and V is TRBV4-3, with a possible D match to TRBD1 (5 bases). The CDR3 sequence is 13 residues long. V shed 0 bases and J shed 12 bases, with 12 bases lying between them. Per the germline V gene, CDR1 is LGHNA and CDR2 is YSLEER. The CDR3 here is CASSQDLGHWQFF. The CDR3, as DNA: TGCGCCAGCAGCCAAGATCTTGGACACTGGCAGTTCTTC.

Worth noting for this clone: The sample holds other DNA sequences that translate to the same CDR3. The chain links TRBV6-4 to TRBJ2-1; TRBD2 aligns across 11 bases. Germline CDR1 is MRHNA and CDR2 is SNTAGT. The CDR3 has 15 amino acids. J gave up 6 bases and V 0 bases, and 1 base lay outside the gene matches. The CDR3 DNA reads TGTGCCAGCAGTGACTCTAGCGGGGGGGCCAATGAGCAGTTCTTC. It translates to CASSDSSGGANEQFF.

V is TRBV6-1 and J is TRBJ2-7, with 7 nucleotides matching TRBD2. The trim removed 4 bases at V and 2 bases at J, leaving 11 bases unmatched. In germline, CDR1 is MNHNS, CDR2 SASEGT. The CDR3 extends over 16 amino acids. The DNA for the CDR3 is TGTGCCAGCAGTGGAAAAATAGCGGGTCTTCCCTACGAGCAGTACTTC. Amino acid sequence: CASSGKIAGLPYEQYF.

The CDR3 loop reads CASSISAGGLSGQETQYF. DNA of the CDR3: TGTGCCAGTAGTATATCGGCGGGGGGGCTCTCCGGGCAAGAGACCCAGTACTTC. This chain links TRBV19 with TRBJ2-5, with TRBD2 matching over 9 bases. This CDR3 has 18 residues. Germline V gives CDR1 LNHDA, CDR2 SQIVND (reference sequence). V gave up 2 bases and J gave up 2 bases; unmatched junction bases: 12.

V usage is TRBV6-5 and J usage is TRBJ1-2; 7 bases agree with TRBD1. Germline V CDR1 and CDR2: MNHEY, SVGAGI. This CDR3 region has 15 residues. V lost 5 bases and J lost 0; bases outside the gene matches: 6. The CDR3 spells CASSTPGQSNYGYTF. DNA for the CDR3: TGTGCCAGCAGTACACCGGGACAGTCTAACTATGGCTACACCTTC.

This chain links TRBV5-5 with TRBJ2-2; 9 bases are a match to TRBD2. CDR3 size: 16 residues. In germline, CDR1 is SGHKS, CDR2 YYEKEE (reference sequence). Germline trimming cut 0 bases from V and 5 bases from J; bases unmatched to any gene: 5. The CDR3 region has the DNA TGTGCCAGCAGCTTGGTTGCGGGGGGGCTGACCGGGGAGCTGTTTTTT. This translates into CASSLVAGGLTGELFF.

This rearrangement joins TRBV30 to TRBJ1-2; the D gene is possibly TRBD1 (5 bases). The CDR3 runs 14 residues. V was pared by 7 bases and J by 6 bases, with 21 bases between. The germline V gene has CDR1 GTSNPN and CDR2 SVGIG (reference sequence). CDR3 sequence (DNA): TGTGCCTTAACCAGGGCCCTTCGCGGGGATGGCTACACCTTC. The encoded protein is CALTRALRGDGYTF.

The rearrangement links TRBV5-6 to TRBJ1-2, with 7 nucleotides matching TRBD1. This CDR3 has 14 amino acids. Germline V gene sequence: CDR1 SGHDT, CDR2 YYEEEE. Germline trimming cut 4 bases from V and 5 bases from J; bases unmatched to any gene: 8. The CDR3 DNA reads as TGTGCCAGCAGCGGCACCGGGACAGTGTATGGCTACACCTTC. Translating it yields CASSGTGTVYGYTF.

This chain uses TRBV29-1 with TRBJ2-2, with a tentative D call TRBD2 (5 bases). Looked up from germline, CDR1 is SQVTM and CDR2 is ANQGSEA. This CDR3 is built from 15 residues. V was trimmed by 5 bases and J by 8 bases, leaving 21 bases between them. CDR3 sequence reads: CSVKIDSSGMGELFF. The CDR3 coding sequence is TGCAGCGTTAAGATCGACTCGTCGGGAATGGGGGAGCTGTTTTTT.

This clone was seen once. V and J are TRBV7-9 and TRBJ1-5, with 7 nucleotides matching TRBD1. The germline CDR1 and CDR2 sequences are SEHNR and FQNEAQ (reference sequence). The V and J ends lost 1 base and 4 bases, in that order; junction bases with no gene match: 10. The CDR3 has 17 residues. The CDR3 sequence is CASSLVNRTGPNQPQHF. The CDR3 nucleotides are TGTGCCAGCAGCTTAGTTAATCGGACAGGCCCTAATCAGCCCCAGCATTTT.

The CDR3 region is CASSLVGQQGTEAFF. The CDR3 DNA reads TGCGCCAGCAGCTTGGTGGGACAGCAGGGCACTGAAGCTTTCTTT. The rearrangement joins TRBV5-1 to TRBJ1-1, with 7 positions matching TRBD1. The CDR3 runs to 15 residues. After removal of 0 bases from V and 4 bases from J, the junction contained 6 bases not matched to a gene. Looked up from germline, CDR1 is SGHRS and CDR2 is YFSETQ. Full variable domain (remainder filled in from reference TRBV5-1 and TRBJ1-1): KAGVTQTPRYLIKTRGQQVTLSCSPISGHRSVSWYQQTPGQGLQFLFEYFSETQRNKGNFPGRFSGRQFSNSRSEMNVSTLELGDSALYLCASSLVGQQGTEAFFGQGTRLTVV.

V usage is TRBV18 and J usage is TRBJ2-3; D gene unclear. CDR3 size: 14 residues. The V and J ends lost 3 bases and 1 base respectively, with 8 bases between them. Germline V lookup: CDR1 KGHSH, CDR2 LQKENI. The CDR3 DNA reads TGTGCCAGCTCACCGAAGACGCGCACAGATACGCAGTATTTT. This translates into CASSPKTRTDTQYF.

The chain recombines TRBV14 with TRBJ1-2; TRBD1 is a possible D gene (5 bases). Trimming stripped 4 bases from V and 0 bases from J, with 30 bases between. This CDR3 is 21 amino acids long. CDR1 is SGHDN, CDR2 FVKESK, per germline. The CDR3 DNA is TGTGCCAGCAGCCCCGTTCCCCCCCGGCGGGCAGGGAAACTCACTAACTATGGCTACACCTTC. It translates to CASSPVPPRRAGKLTNYGYTF.

This chain joins TRBV7-2 and TRBJ2-3; D unclear. CDR3 length equals 13 residues. From germline, CDR1 is SGHTA and CDR2 FQGNSA. V lost 10 bases, J lost 2 bases, and 13 bases lay in between. CDR3 in amino acids: CANVGLYTDTQYF. The CDR3 DNA is TGTGCCAACGTTGGGTTATACACAGATACGCAGTATTTT.

The chain is built from TRBV19 and TRBJ2-3; 9 nucleotides match TRBD1. Germline V gene data show CDR1 as LNHDA and CDR2 as SQIVND (reference sequence). The CDR3 runs to 16 residues. Trimming cost V 4 bases and J 3 bases; bases outside gene matches: 8. The CDR3 DNA reads TGTGCCAGTAGTACCACCGGGACAGGGACGACAGATACGCAGTATTTT. This sequence encodes CASSTTGTGTTDTQYF.

V and J are TRBV7-9 and TRBJ2-7, with TRBD1 identical over 10 bases. The trim removed 3 bases at V and 5 bases at J, leaving 4 bases unmatched. Germline values: CDR1 SEHNR, CDR2 FQNEAQ (reference sequence). The CDR3 contains 14 residues. CDR3 DNA: TGTGCCAGCAGCTTGGGACAGGGGATGGACGAGCAGTACTTC. This encodes CASSLGQGMDEQYF.

The chain joins TRBV9 to TRBJ1-2; no firm D call. Germline values: CDR1 SGDLS, CDR2 YYNGEE. The CDR3 length is 15 residues. V lost 0 bases, J lost 0 bases, and 9 bases lay in between. CDR3 DNA sequence: TGTGCCAGCAGCGTAGTTGGGCTTCCTAACTATGGCTACACCTTC. As protein: CASSVVGLPNYGYTF.

CDR3 nucleotide sequence: TGTGCCAGCAGTCAAGGACGGGGAGGCTACACCTTC. Amino acid sequence: CASSQGRGGYTF. The rearrangement uses TRBV6-2 or TRBV6-3 and TRBJ1-2; D call uncertain. V was shortened by 5 bases and J by 8 bases, with 12 bases between the two germline ends. Per germline, CDR1 MNHEY and CDR2 SVGEGT. The CDR3 is made up of 12 amino acids.

The chain is built from TRBV27 and TRBJ1-4, with 9 bases identical to TRBD1. With V trimmed by 5 bases and J by 3 bases, 7 bases remained unmatched. Germline loops: CDR1 MNHEY, CDR2 SMNVEV (reference sequence). This CDR3 has 16 amino acids. The CDR3 DNA is TGTGCCAGCAGTGGAAACAGGGGGCGAGCTAATGAAAAACTGTTTTTT. Translating it yields CASSGNRGRANEKLFF.

The chain employs TRBV25-1 and TRBJ2-1; either TRBD1 or TRBD2 may fit D (5 bases each). The CDR3 spans 13 residues. V was shortened by 3 bases and J by 6 bases, with 9 bases between the two germline ends. Per the germline V gene, CDR1 is MGHDK and CDR2 is SYGVNS. CDR3 amino acids: CASSEKGSNEQFF. The CDR3 DNA sequence: TGTGCCAGCAGTGAGAAGGGGAGCAATGAGCAGTTCTTC.

The CDR3 region is CTSSLSGNYSNQPQHF. The CDR3 DNA reads as TGCACCAGCAGCCTCTCAGGGAACTATAGCAATCAGCCCCAGCATTTT. The V gene is TRBV1, the J gene TRBJ1-5; the table's D call, TRBD1, was not checked against the DNA. TRBV1 constitutes a pseudogene. CDR3 length: 16 residues.